This T cell receptor beta chain came from a study of OX40 agonist ivuxolimab in advanced cancers. At the level of the study: Ivuxolimab was delivered to patients intravenously every 2 weeks at doses spanning 0.01 to 10 mg/kg.

Exclusion of a patient followed from autoimmune disease history or systemic immunosuppression. Produced via immunoSEQ multiplex PCR; TCRdb's table is partial and in-frame only. The profile shows 55,000 to 80,000 clones, roughly 87% of them singletons. The clonotype comes from an adult with an advanced solid tumor such as melanoma, head and neck, liver or kidney cancer. The specimen was CD4+ or CD8+ T cells sorted from blood, collected in a trial of the OX40 agonist ivuxolimab.

The CDR3 protein is CASSLRQPNTEAFF. In DNA, the CDR3 is TGTGCCAGCAGCTTGCGACAGCCGAACACTGAAGCTTTCTTT. The rearrangement joins TRBV5-4 to TRBJ1-1, with D perhaps TRBD1 (5 bases). Trimming took 1 base from V and 1 from J, leaving 8 bases between them. The CDR3 extends over 14 amino acids. Germline V gene data show CDR1 as SGHNT and CDR2 as YYREEE (reference sequence). Full variable domain (rest looked up from reference TRBV5-4 and TRBJ1-1): ETGVTQSPTHLIKTRGQQVTLRCSSQSGHNTVSWYQQALGQGPQFIFQYYREEENGRGNFPPRFSGLQFPNYSSELNVNALELDDSALYLCASSLRQPNTEAFFGQGTRLTVV.